The 18 T cell receptor beta chains below come from one sample, sequenced in a study of T-cell memory formation after mild COVID-19. TCRdb recomputed calls from the 5' RACE reads with MiXCR, one row per CDR3 protein. The sample yields hundreds of thousands of distinct CDR3 sequences, approximately 15% seen once. Sequencing was carried out using PBMCs or a T cell subset sorted from them (not recorded which). All receptors derive from an adult woman who had mild COVID-19 (a few samples of this study predate the infection). Cell type and time point are not known.

This clonotype appeared a few times. The chain uses TRBV15 and TRBJ2-7; D is unresolved. The CDR3 runs to 18 residues. V dropped 0 bases and J dropped 4 bases, with 22 bases sitting between them. CDR1 LNHNV and CDR2 YYDKDF come from the germline V gene (reference sequence). The CDR3 DNA reads TGTGCCACCAGCAGAGATCTGTGGACGCCCGGTTTACCATACGAGCAGTACTTC. Protein product: CATSRDLWTPGLPYEQYF.

This clonotype came up a few times. The V gene is TRBV20-1, the J gene TRBJ2-5; unclear D gene. Germline V gene sequence: CDR1 DFQATT, CDR2 SNEGSKA (reference sequence). The CDR3 is made up of 12 amino acids. The germline V and J ends were trimmed by 1 base and 4 bases, with 7 bases remaining between them. The CDR3 bases are TGCAGTGCTAGAGGGGGAAGAGAGACCCAGTACTTC. As protein: CSARGGRETQYF.

This clonotype turned up a few times. This chain connects TRBV3-1 to TRBJ2-7; 14 bases fit TRBD2. CDR1 LGHDT and CDR2 YNNKEL come from the germline V gene (reference sequence). The length of the CDR3 is 18 residues. The J segment lost 4 bases and the V segment lost 0 bases, leaving 8 bases of the junction unmatched. CDR3 DNA sequence: TGTGCCAGCAGCCAAGATCCGGGACTAGCGGGAGCGGATTACGAGCAGTACTTC. Protein sequence: CASSQDPGLAGADYEQYF.

This clonotype was seen a handful of times. The V call is TRBV7-9, the J call TRBJ1-2, with 7 bases identical to TRBD1. Germline trimming cut 2 bases from V and 6 bases from J; bases unmatched to any gene: 6. Germline V gene sequence: CDR1 SEHNR, CDR2 FQNEAQ (reference sequence). CDR3 size: 14 residues. CDR3 nucleotides: TGTGCCAGCAGCTTACCCTCCGGGACAGATGGCTACACCTTC. Its protein product is CASSLPSGTDGYTF.

The rearrangement uses TRBV15 and TRBJ2-5; 11 bases match TRBD2. This CDR3 region has 17 residues. Trimming took 3 bases from V and 2 from J; bases not matched to a gene: 8. CDR1 is LNHNV and CDR2 is YYDKDF in the germline V gene (reference sequence). CDR3 protein: CATSSGETSGIQETQYF. CDR3 coding DNA: TGTGCCACCAGCAGTGGGGAGACTAGCGGGATTCAAGAGACCCAGTACTTC. Together with reference TRBV15 and TRBJ2-5, the CDR3 gives the full variable domain: DAMVIQNPRYQVTQFGKPVTLSCSQTLNHNVMYWYQQKSSQAPKLLFHYYDKDFNNEADTPDNFQSRRPNTSFCFLDIRSPGLGDTAMYLCATSSGETSGIQETQYFGPGTRLLVL.

This rearrangement joins TRBV7-6 to TRBJ2-2, with no clear D. Trimming took off 7 bases at V and 5 bases at J, with 20 bases between the two ends. This CDR3 is built from 16 residues. The germline CDR1 and CDR2 sequences are SGHVS and FNYEAQ. The CDR3 nucleotides are TGTGCCAGCACCCTGTTCACCCCATTGGTAACCGGGGAGCTGTTTTTT. It specifies CASTLFTPLVTGELFF.

This clonotype has a handful of counts. This chain joins TRBV7-3 and TRBJ1-1, with 10 bases that match TRBD1. V dropped 5 bases and J dropped 6; count of bases not matched to a gene: 12. CDR3 length: 16 residues. Germline CDR1 and CDR2: SGHTA and FQGTGA. The CDR3 DNA follows: TGTGCCAGCAGCGGAGAGAGCGGGACAGGGGTCTCTGAAGCTTTCTTT. It is translated as CASSGESGTGVSEAFF.

CDR3 sequence: CASSLALVSNEQFF. CDR3 nucleotides: TGTGCCAGCAGCTTAGCCCTAGTCAGCAATGAGCAGTTCTTC. The chain is built from TRBV7-2 and TRBJ2-1, with D unresolved. This CDR3 comprises 14 residues. Germline V gene sequence: CDR1 SGHTA, CDR2 FQGNSA. Trimming removed 0 bases from V and 6 bases from J, with 9 bases in between.

The chain combines TRBV6-5 with TRBJ2-4, with no clear D. There are 17 residues in the CDR3. Germline V gives CDR1 MNHEY, CDR2 SVGAGI. V lost 0 bases and J lost 0, with 12 bases in between. CDR3 loop: CASSYSHRALAKNIQYF. DNA of the CDR3: TGTGCCAGCAGTTACTCTCACCGAGCGCTAGCCAAAAACATTCAGTACTTC.

This chain joins TRBV10-3 and TRBJ1-6; D is unresolved. Trimming removed 0 bases at V and 8 bases at J, with 17 bases between. The CDR3 is 17 residues long. The germline CDR1 and CDR2 sequences are ENHRY and SYGVKD. CDR3 sequence reads: CAISESEGKPPDSPLHF. CDR3 DNA sequence: TGTGCCATCAGTGAGTCTGAGGGAAAGCCCCCGGATTCACCCCTCCACTTT.

In this sample, this clonotype turned up many times. The chain uses TRBV7-9 and TRBJ2-2; D perhaps matches TRBD2 (6 bases). CDR1 is SEHNR and CDR2 is FQNEAQ in the germline V gene (reference sequence). V lost 6 bases and J 1 base, leaving 24 bases between the germline ends. The CDR3 covers 19 residues. The CDR3 spells CASRAPMRGPRLNTGELFF. CDR3 bases: TGTGCCAGCAGAGCCCCTATGCGGGGCCCGAGATTGAACACCGGGGAGCTGTTTTTT. The whole variable domain, remainder taken from reference TRBV7-9 and TRBJ2-2, is DTGVSQNPRHKITKRGQNVTFRCDPISEHNRLYWYRQTLGQGPEFLTYFQNEAQLEKSRLLSDRFSAERPKGSFSTLEIQRTEQGDSAMYLCASRAPMRGPRLNTGELFFGEGSRLTVL.

The chain uses TRBV4-2 and TRBJ2-1, with D uncertain. The CDR3 covers 19 residues. Germline V gene lookup returns CDR1 LGHNA and CDR2 YNFKEQ. The V end was cut by 0 bases, the J end by 5 bases, with 23 bases between. The CDR3 bases are TGTGCCAGCAGCCAAGATGCGATCCCCTCTAGGGTCTACAACAATGAGCAGTTCTTC. It specifies CASSQDAIPSRVYNNEQFF.

This clonotype has a handful of counts. The CDR3 spells CASSLRSGGRDTQYF. The CDR3 nucleotides are TGTGCCAGCAGCTTAAGAAGCGGGGGACGAGATACGCAGTATTTT. V gene TRBV11-3 combines with J gene TRBJ2-3; 8 positions agree with TRBD2. The CDR3 contains 15 residues. Germline assignment: CDR1 SGHNT and CDR2 YENEEA. With 2 bases clipped from V and 5 bases from J, the junction kept 6 bases outside the gene matches.

This sequence joins TRBV29-1 and TRBJ2-2, with TRBD2 identical over 8 bases. The V gene's germline CDR1 is SQVTM and CDR2 ANQGSEA. Unmatched junction bases numbered 4, after V lost 3 bases and J lost 1 base. CDR3 length: 15 residues. The CDR3 DNA is TGCAGCGTTGAGACCGGGACTAGGAACACCGGGGAGCTGTTTTTT. Protein product: CSVETGTRNTGELFF.

V is TRBV4-1 and J is TRBJ2-2; maybe TRBD2 (6 bases). V was pared by 1 base and J by 3 bases, with 9 bases between. The length of the CDR3 is 15 residues. The germline CDR1 and CDR2 sequences are MGHRA and YSYEKL. CDR3 protein: CASSQAGLHTGELFF. The CDR3 DNA reads as TGCGCCAGCAGCCAAGCGGGACTTCACACCGGGGAGCTGTTTTTT.

This rearrangement joins TRBV2 to TRBJ1-2; no reliable D call. Germline V gene sequence: CDR1 SNHLY, CDR2 FYNNEI. The CDR3 runs to 14 residues. The germline V and J ends were trimmed by 8 bases and 0 bases, with 13 bases remaining between them. Here the CDR3 reads CASRYSRTNYGYTF. The CDR3 bases are TGTGCCAGCCGCTACAGTCGAACTAACTATGGCTACACCTTC.

The CDR3, as DNA: TGTGCCAGCAGCTTAAGGATTAACCCCCTATACGAGCAGTACTTC. This codes for CASSLRINPLYEQYF. The rearrangement joins TRBV11-2 to TRBJ2-7, with no clear D. V was shortened by 2 bases and J by 4 bases, with 15 bases between the two germline ends. The CDR3 length is 15 residues. Germline CDR1 reads SGHAT; CDR2 reads FQNNGV.

This chain's CDR3 is CASSYDGTDKETQYF. In nucleotides, the CDR3 is TGTGCCAGCAGCTATGACGGGACAGATAAAGAGACCCAGTACTTC. The rearrangement joins TRBV9 to TRBJ2-5, with 7 bases matching TRBD1. V gave up 4 bases and J gave up 3 bases; unmatched junction bases: 9. CDR3 length: 15 amino acids. Germline CDR1 and CDR2: SGDLS and YYNGEE.